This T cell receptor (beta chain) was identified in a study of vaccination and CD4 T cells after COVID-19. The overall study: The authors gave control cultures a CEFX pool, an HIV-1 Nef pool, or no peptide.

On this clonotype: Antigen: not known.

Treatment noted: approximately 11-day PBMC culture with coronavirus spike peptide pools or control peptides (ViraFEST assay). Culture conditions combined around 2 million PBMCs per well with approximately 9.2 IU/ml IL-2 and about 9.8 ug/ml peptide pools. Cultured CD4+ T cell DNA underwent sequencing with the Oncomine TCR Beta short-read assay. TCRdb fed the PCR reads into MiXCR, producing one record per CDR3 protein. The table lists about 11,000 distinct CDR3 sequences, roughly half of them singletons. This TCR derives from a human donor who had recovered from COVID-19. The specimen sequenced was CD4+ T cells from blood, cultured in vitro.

CDR3 residues: CASSLTRNLGLYEQYF. CDR3 sequence (DNA): TGTGCCAGCAGCTTAACTAGGAATTTGGGTCTCTACGAGCAGTACTTC. The gene calls are TRBV7-8 and TRBJ2-7; tentative D call: TRBD2 (5 bases). V lost 2 bases, J lost 3 bases, and 17 bases lay in between. CDR3 length equals 16 residues. The germline V gene encodes CDR1 SGHVS and CDR2 FQNEAQ.